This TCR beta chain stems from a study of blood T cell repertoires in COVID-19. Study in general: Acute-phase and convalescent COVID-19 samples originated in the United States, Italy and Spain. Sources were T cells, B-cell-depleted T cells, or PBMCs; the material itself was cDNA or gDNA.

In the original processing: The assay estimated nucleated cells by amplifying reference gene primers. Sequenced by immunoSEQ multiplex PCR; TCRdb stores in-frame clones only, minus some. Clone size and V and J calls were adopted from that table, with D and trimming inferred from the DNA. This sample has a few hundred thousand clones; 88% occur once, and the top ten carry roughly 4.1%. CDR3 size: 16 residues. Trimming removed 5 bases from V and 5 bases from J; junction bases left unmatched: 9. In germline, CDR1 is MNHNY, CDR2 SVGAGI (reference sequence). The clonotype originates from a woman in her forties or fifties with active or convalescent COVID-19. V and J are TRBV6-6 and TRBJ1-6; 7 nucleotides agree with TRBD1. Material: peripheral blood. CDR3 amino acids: CASSQDRGTDNSPLHF. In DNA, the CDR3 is TGTGCCAGCAGTCAAGACCGCGGGACAGATAATTCACCCCTCCACTTT.